This T cell receptor beta chain was obtained from a study of cytomegalovirus exposure and HLA in healthy donors. Broader study findings: When analyzed later, the rates of TCR association showed variation by HLA locus, with DRB1 the most and HLA-C the fewest.

The CDR3 extends over 17 amino acids. Germline CDR1 is SGHDN and CDR2 is FVKESK. J was trimmed by 4 bases and V by 4 bases; bases with no gene match: 11. Worth noting for this clone: What it binds is not known.

Amplification used 60 Vbeta primers and 13 Jbeta primers. Only in-frame clones appear in the TCRdb table, and some are missing; sequencing was by immunoSEQ multiplex PCR. The sample has 150,000 to 200,000 clones, roughly 79% seen once; the top ten hold 4.9%. This receptor was identified in a woman younger than 30 in good health and CMV-seropositive. Sequenced material: PBMCs. This chain uses TRBV14 with TRBJ2-3, with 10 bases lining up with TRBD1. DNA for the CDR3: TGTGCCAGCAGCCGAACCGGGACAGGGGTTATAGCAGATACGCAGTATTTT. It yields the protein CASSRTGTGVIADTQYF.